These T cell receptor beta chains were read from a single sample in a study of T-cell memory formation after mild COVID-19. TCRdb reanalysed the 5' RACE reads using MiXCR and keeps one entry per CDR3 protein. The repertoire holds 110,000 to 150,000 distinct CDR3 sequences, more than 13% seen once, with about 30% in the top ten. Sequenced input: PBMCs or a T cell subset sorted from them (not recorded which). The origin of the receptors is an adult woman who had mild COVID-19 (a few samples of this study predate the infection). Cell type and time point are not known. Both conserved end residues are trimmed from each CDR3.

j_gene: TRBJ2-1
v_gene: TRBV11-1
CDR3aa: ASSFQEGNEQF

j_gene: TRBJ2-2
v_gene: TRBV24-1
CDR3aa: ATSDPIVGRTGELF

j_gene: TRBJ2-7
v_gene: TRBV29-1
CDR3aa: SVVLAGAYEQY

j_gene: TRBJ1-5
v_gene: TRBV6-5
CDR3aa: ASRGRDGPEAPQH

j_gene: TRBJ2-5
v_gene: TRBV29-1
CDR3aa: SVAVPPQETQY

j_gene: TRBJ2-7
v_gene: TRBV7-2
CDR3aa: ASSYVPYEQY

j_gene: TRBJ2-1
v_gene: TRBV15
CDR3aa: ATSIRTGTRNEQF

j_gene: TRBJ2-3
v_gene: TRBV2
CDR3aa: ASSTGTSTDTQY

j_gene: TRBJ2-7
v_gene: TRBV24-1
CDR3aa: ATSDPREPTYEQY

j_gene: TRBJ2-7
v_gene: TRBV30
CDR3aa: AWSADMTYEQY

j_gene: TRBJ2-7
v_gene: TRBV7-6
CDR3aa: ATSRAGGEQY

j_gene: TRBJ1-2
v_gene: TRBV7-9
CDR3aa: ASRLEGNRDYGYT

j_gene: TRBJ2-4
v_gene: TRBV30
CDR3aa: AWSAHFTSSGLAVNVAKNIQY

j_gene: TRBJ2-3
v_gene: TRBV6-4
CDR3aa: ASSKTSGGTDTQY

j_gene: TRBJ1-3
v_gene: TRBV5-5
CDR3aa: ASSTGYSGNTIY

j_gene: TRBJ1-1
v_gene: TRBV6-5
CDR3aa: ASSRQLNTEAF

j_gene: TRBJ2-2
v_gene: TRBV19
CDR3aa: ASSTPTSAGELF

j_gene: TRBJ2-2
v_gene: TRBV24-1
CDR3aa: ATSDGLAGNTGELF

j_gene: TRBJ1-5
v_gene: TRBV5-1
CDR3aa: ASSFRSPVSGNQPQH

j_gene: TRBJ1-1
v_gene: TRBV27
CDR3aa: ASSFEAGKMNTEAF

j_gene: TRBJ2-7
v_gene: TRBV12-3/TRBV12-4
CDR3aa: ASSMSYEQY

j_gene: TRBJ2-7
v_gene: TRBV11-2
CDR3aa: ASSLRTGNEQY

j_gene: TRBJ1-5
v_gene: TRBV5-6
CDR3aa: ASSFGTAENQPQH

j_gene: TRBJ2-1
v_gene: TRBV4-1
CDR3aa: ASSGTPGQRYNEQF